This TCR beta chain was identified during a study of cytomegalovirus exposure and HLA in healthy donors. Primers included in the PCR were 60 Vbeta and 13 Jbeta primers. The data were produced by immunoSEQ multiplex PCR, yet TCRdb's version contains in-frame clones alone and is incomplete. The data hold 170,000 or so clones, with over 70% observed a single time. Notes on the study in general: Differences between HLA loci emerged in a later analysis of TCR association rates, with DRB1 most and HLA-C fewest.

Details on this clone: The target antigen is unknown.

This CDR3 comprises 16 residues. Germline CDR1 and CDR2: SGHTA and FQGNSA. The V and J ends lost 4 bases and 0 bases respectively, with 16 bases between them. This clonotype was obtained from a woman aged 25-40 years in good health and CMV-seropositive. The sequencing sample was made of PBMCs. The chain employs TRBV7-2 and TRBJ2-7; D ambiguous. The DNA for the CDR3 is TGTGCCAGCAGCTCCTCGGGTTTAGCCGCCTCCTACGAGCAGTACTTC. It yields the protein CASSSSGLAASYEQYF.